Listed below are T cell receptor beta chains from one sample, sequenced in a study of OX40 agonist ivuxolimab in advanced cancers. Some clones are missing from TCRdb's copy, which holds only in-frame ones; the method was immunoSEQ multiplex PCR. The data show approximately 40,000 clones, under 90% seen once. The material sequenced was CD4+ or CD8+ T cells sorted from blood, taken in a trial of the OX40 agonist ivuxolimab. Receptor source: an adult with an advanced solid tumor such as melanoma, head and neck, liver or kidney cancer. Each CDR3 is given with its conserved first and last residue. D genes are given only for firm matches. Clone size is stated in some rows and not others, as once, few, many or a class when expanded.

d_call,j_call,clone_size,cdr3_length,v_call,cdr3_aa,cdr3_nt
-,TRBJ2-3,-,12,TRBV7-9,CASSPSGNTQYF,TGTGCCAGCAGCCCCTCCGGTAATACGCAGTATTTT
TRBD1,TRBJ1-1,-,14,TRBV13,CASSKGQGDTEAFF,TGTGCCAGCAGCAAGGGACAGGGAGACACTGAAGCTTTCTTT
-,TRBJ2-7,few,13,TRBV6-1,CASSPFPSYEQYF,TGTGCCAGCAGTCCCTTCCCCAGTTACGAGCAGTACTTC
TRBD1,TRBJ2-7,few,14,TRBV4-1,CASSRGQGTNEQYF,TGCGCCAGCAGCCGCGGACAGGGGACAAACGAGCAGTACTTC
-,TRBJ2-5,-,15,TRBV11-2,CASSLGNRGTETQYF,TGTGCCAGCAGCTTAGGAAACCGGGGGACGGAGACCCAGTACTTC
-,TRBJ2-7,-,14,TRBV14,CASSQESRNHEQYF,TGTGCCAGCAGCCAAGAATCCAGGAACCACGAGCAGTACTTC
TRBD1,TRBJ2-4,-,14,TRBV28,CASTSGGFFNIQYF,TGTGCCAGCACCTCAGGGGGCTTTTTTAACATTCAGTACTTC
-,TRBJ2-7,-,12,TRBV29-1,CSVEDGTYEQYF,TGCAGCGTTGAGGACGGAACCTACGAGCAGTACTTC
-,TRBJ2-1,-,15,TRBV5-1,CASSSPPSSYNEQFF,TGCGCCAGCAGCTCCCCACCGAGCTCCTACAATGAGCAGTTCTTC
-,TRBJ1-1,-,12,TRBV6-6,CASRAGGDLTFF,TGTGCCAGCAGGGCTGGGGGGGATTTAACTTTCTTT
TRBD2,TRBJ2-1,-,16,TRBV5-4,CASSPTSGRINNEQFF,TGTGCCAGCAGCCCTACTAGCGGGAGAATCAACAATGAGCAGTTCTTC